This T cell receptor (beta chain) was documented in a study of radiotherapy plus CTLA-4 blockade in lung cancer. Overall study findings and caveats: Tumor-origin TCR clones grew in blood after radiotherapy plus ipilimumab.

This clone turned up a few times. Its antigen is unidentified. Sequencing was performed with immunoSEQ multiplex PCR; in TCRdb, only in-frame clones are kept and a portion is missing. The sample includes approximately 85,000 clones, approximately 86% of them seen just once. CDR3 length equals 13 residues. Germline-derived CDR1 and CDR2 are SGHTA and FQGNSA. Trimming took 4 bases from V and 5 from J, leaving 11 bases between them. This chain joins TRBV7-2 and TRBJ1-2, with D hard to call. The receptor was derived from a human donor with non-small cell lung cancer who had a partial response to radiotherapy plus ipilimumab. The sample was peripheral blood, taken from a patient treated with radiotherapy plus ipilimumab. The CDR3 loop reads CASSSNGAYGYTF. CDR3 DNA sequence: TGTGCCAGCAGCTCAAACGGAGCGTATGGCTACACCTTC.